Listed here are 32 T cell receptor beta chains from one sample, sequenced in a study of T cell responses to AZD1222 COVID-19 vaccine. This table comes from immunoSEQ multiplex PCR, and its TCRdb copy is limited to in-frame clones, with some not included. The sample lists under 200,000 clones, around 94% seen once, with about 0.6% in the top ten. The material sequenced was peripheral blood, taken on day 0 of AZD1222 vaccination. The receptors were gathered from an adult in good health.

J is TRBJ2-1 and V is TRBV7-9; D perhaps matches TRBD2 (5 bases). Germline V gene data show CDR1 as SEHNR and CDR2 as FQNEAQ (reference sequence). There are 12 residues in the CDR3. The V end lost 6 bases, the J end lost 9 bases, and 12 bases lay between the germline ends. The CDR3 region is CASRTARGEQFF. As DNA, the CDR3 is TGTGCCAGCAGGACCGCACGGGGTGAGCAGTTCTTC.

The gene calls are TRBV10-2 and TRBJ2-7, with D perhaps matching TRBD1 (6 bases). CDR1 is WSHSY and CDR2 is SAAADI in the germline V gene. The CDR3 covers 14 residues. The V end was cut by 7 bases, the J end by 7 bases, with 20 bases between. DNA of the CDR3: TGCGCCAGCAAAGACAGGCCTCAGGGCGGGGAGCAGTACTTC. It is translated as CASKDRPQGGEQYF.

The CDR3 DNA is TGTGCCTGGAGTGGAGGAAGCACGCAGTATTTT. Translated: CAWSGGSTQYF. The chain links TRBV30 to TRBJ2-3; no clear D gene. Germline CDR1 is GTSNPN and CDR2 is SVGIG (reference sequence). V was clipped by 1 base and J by 9 bases, with 8 bases between them. This CDR3 is built from 11 residues.

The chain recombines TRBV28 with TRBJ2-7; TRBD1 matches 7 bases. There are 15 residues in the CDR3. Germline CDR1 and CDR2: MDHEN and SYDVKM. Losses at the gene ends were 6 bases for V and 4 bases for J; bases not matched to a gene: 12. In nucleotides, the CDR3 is TGTGCCAGCAGGCGTCCTGGGACAGCGAAGTACGAGCAGTACTTC. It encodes CASRRPGTAKYEQYF.

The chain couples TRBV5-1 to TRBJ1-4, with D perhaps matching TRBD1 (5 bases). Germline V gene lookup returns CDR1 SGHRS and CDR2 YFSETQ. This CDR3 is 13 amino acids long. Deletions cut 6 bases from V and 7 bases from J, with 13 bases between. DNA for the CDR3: TGCGCCAGCATCAGGGAGCTCGGTGAAAAACTGTTTTTT. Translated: CASIRELGEKLFF. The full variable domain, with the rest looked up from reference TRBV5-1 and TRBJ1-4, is KAGVTQTPRYLIKTRGQQVTLSCSPISGHRSVSWYQQTPGQGLQFLFEYFSETQRNKGNFPGRFSGRQFSNSRSEMNVSTLELGDSALYLCASIRELGEKLFFGSGTQLSVL.

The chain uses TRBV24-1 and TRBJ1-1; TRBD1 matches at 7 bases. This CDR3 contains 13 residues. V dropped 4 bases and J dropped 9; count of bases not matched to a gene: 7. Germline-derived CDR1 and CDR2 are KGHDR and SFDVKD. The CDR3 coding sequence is TGTGCCACCAGTGAGACCGGGACAGCCAAAGCTTTCTTT. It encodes CATSETGTAKAFF.

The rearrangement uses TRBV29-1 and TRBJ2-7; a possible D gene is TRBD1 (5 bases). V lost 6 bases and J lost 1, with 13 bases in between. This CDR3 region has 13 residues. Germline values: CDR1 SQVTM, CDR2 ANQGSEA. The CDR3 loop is CSVQPDRSYEQYF. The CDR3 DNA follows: TGCAGCGTCCAACCCGACAGATCCTACGAGCAGTACTTC.

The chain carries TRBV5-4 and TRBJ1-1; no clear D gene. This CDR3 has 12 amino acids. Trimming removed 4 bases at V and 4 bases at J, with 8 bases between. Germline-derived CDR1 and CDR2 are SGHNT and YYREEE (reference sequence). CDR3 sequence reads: CASSATGTEAFF. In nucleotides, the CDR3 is TGTGCCAGCAGCGCCACGGGCACTGAAGCTTTCTTT.

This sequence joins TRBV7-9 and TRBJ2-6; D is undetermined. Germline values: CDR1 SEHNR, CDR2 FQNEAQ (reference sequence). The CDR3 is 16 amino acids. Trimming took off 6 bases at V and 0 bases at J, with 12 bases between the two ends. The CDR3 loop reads CASSPILSSGANVLTF. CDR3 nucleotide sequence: TGTGCCAGCAGTCCTATTCTTTCCTCTGGGGCCAACGTCCTGACTTTC.

The CDR3 is CASTGGRNYGYTF. For the CDR3, the DNA is TGTGCCAGTACTGGCGGAAGAAACTATGGCTACACCTTC. The J gene is TRBJ1-2, the V gene TRBV19, with D hard to call. Germline CDR1 and CDR2: LNHDA and SQIVND (reference sequence). Trimming stripped 7 bases from V and 2 bases from J, with 11 bases between. The length of the CDR3 is 13 residues.

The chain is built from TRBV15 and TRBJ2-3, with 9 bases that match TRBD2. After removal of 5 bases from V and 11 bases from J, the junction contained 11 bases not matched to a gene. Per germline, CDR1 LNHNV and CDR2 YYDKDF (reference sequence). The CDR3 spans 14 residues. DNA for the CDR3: TGTGCCACCAGCGGCGGGACGACTAGCGGAGAGCAGTATTTT. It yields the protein CATSGGTTSGEQYF.

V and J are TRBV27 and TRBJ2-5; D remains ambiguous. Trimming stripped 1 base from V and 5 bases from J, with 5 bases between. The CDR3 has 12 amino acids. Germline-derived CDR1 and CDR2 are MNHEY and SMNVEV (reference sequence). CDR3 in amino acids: CASSLLGETQYF. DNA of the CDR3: TGTGCCAGCAGTTTATTGGGCGAGACCCAGTACTTC.

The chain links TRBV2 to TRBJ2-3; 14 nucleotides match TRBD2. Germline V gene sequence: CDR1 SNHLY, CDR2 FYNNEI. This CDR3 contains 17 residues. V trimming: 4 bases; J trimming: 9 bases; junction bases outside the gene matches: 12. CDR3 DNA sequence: TGTGCCAGCAGTGCCATCTCCGGGACTAGCGGGAGAAAAACGCAGTATTTT. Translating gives CASSAISGTSGRKTQYF.

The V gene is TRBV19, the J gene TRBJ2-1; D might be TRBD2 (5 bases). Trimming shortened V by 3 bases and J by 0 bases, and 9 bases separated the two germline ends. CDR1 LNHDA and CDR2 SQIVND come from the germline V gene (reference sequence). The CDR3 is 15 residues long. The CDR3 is CASSIGESSYNEQFF. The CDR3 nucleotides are TGTGCCAGTAGTATCGGGGAGAGCTCCTACAATGAGCAGTTCTTC.

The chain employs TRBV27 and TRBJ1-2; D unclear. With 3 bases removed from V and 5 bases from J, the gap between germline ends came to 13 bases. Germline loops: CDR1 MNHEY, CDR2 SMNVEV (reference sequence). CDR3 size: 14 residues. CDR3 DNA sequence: TGTGCCAGCAGTTTCGGGCAAACGCGGTATGGCTACACCTTC. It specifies CASSFGQTRYGYTF.

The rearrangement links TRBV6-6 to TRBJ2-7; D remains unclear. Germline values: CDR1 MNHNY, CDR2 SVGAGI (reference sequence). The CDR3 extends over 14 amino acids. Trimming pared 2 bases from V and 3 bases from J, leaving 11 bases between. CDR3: CASSYPELYYEQYF. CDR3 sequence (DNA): TGTGCCAGCAGTTACCCGGAGCTCTACTACGAGCAGTACTTC.

The CDR3 region is CASSEIRVNTEAFF. The CDR3 DNA reads as TGTGCCAGCAGTGAAATCAGGGTGAACACTGAAGCTTTCTTT. V is TRBV6-1 and J is TRBJ1-1; D is perhaps TRBD1 (5 bases). CDR3 length equals 14 residues. Germline loops: CDR1 MNHNS, CDR2 SASEGT. Trimming removed 2 bases at V and 0 bases at J, with 7 bases between.

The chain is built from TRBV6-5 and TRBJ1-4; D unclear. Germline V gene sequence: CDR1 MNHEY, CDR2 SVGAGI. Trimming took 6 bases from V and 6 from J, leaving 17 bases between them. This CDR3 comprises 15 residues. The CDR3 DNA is TGTGCCAGCAGCCCCTTTGGAAGGGATGATGAAAAACTGTTTTTT. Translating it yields CASSPFGRDDEKLFF.

The CDR3 loop is CASSGRDFQPQHF. CDR3 nucleotide sequence: TGTGCCAGCAGCGGGCGGGACTTTCAGCCCCAGCATTTT. The chain recombines TRBV6-5 with TRBJ1-5, with D perhaps matching TRBD1 (5 bases). Germline V gives CDR1 MNHEY, CDR2 SVGAGI. Deletions cut 6 bases from V and 6 bases from J, with 12 bases between. This CDR3 comprises 13 residues.

The CDR3 protein is CASSREFGRPETQYF. DNA for the CDR3: TGTGCCAGCAGCCGGGAGTTTGGGCGGCCAGAGACCCAGTACTTC. The chain uses TRBV4-2 and TRBJ2-5; D perhaps matches TRBD2 (5 bases). The CDR3 has 15 residues. Looked up from germline, CDR1 is LGHNA and CDR2 is YNFKEQ. V was shortened by 4 bases and J by 4 bases, with 16 bases between the two germline ends.

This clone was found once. CDR3 nucleotides: TGCGCCTGCCCGAGACTAGCGGGAGAGGAGACCCAGTACTTC. Encoded protein: CACPRLAGEETQYF. The gene calls are TRBV5-1 and TRBJ2-5; 12 positions agree with TRBD2. There are 14 residues in the CDR3. CDR1 and CDR2 (germline): SGHRS, YFSETQ. Unmatched junction bases numbered 9, after V lost 10 bases and J lost 5 bases.

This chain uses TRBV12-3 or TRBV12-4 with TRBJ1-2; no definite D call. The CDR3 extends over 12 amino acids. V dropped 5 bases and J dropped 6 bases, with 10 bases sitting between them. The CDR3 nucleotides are TGTGCCAGCAGTCTTACCGTTAATGGCTACACCTTC. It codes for CASSLTVNGYTF.

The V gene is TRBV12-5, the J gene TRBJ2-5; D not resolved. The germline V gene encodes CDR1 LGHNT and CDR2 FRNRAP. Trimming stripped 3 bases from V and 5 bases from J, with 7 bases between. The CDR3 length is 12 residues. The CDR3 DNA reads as TGTGCTAGTGGTTTCCGCAGGGAGACCCAGTACTTC. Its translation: CASGFRRETQYF.

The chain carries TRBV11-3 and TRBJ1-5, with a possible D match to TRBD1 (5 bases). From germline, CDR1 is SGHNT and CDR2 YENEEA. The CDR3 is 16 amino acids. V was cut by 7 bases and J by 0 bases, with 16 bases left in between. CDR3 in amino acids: CASTIQGFYSNQPQHF. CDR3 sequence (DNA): TGTGCCAGCACCATTCAGGGATTTTATAGCAATCAGCCCCAGCATTTT.

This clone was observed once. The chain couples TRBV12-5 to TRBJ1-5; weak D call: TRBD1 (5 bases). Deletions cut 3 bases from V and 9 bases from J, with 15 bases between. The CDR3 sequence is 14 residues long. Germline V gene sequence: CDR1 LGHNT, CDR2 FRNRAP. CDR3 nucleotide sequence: TGTGCTAGTGGTTTTAAAACTACCGGGGCGCCCCAGCATTTT. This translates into CASGFKTTGAPQHF.

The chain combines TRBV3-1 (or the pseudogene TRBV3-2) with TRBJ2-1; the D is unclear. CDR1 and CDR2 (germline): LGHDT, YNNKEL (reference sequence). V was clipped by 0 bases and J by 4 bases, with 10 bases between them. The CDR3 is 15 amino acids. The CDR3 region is CASSQERLLYNEQFF. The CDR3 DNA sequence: TGTGCCAGCAGCCAAGAGAGATTATTATACAATGAGCAGTTCTTC.

Here the CDR3 reads CASSYSARGTEAFF. CDR3 coding DNA: TGTGCCAGCAGTTACTCGGCCAGGGGCACTGAAGCTTTCTTT. This chain joins TRBV6-5 and TRBJ1-1; maybe TRBD1 (6 bases). Germline-derived CDR1 and CDR2 are MNHEY and SVGAGI. The CDR3 has 14 residues. Trimming removed 0 bases from V and 4 bases from J, with 9 bases in between.

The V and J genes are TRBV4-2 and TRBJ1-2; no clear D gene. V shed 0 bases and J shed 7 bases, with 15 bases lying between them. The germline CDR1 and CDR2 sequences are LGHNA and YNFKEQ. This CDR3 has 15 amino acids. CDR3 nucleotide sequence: TGTGCCAGCAGCCAAGATGGAGAAGGTCGCTCTGGCTACACCTTC. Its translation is CASSQDGEGRSGYTF.

The DNA of the CDR3 is TGTGCCACCAGCAGAGGGGGGGCAGCCGCCTACGAGCAGTACTTC. Translation gives CATSRGGAAAYEQYF. The chain combines TRBV15 with TRBJ2-7; tentatively, D is TRBD1 or TRBD2 (6 bases each). V was shortened by 1 base and J by 2 bases, with 12 bases between the two germline ends. Germline values: CDR1 LNHNV, CDR2 YYDKDF (reference sequence). There are 15 residues in the CDR3. The full variable domain, its missing parts supplied by reference TRBV15 and TRBJ2-7, is DAMVIQNPRYQVTQFGKPVTLSCSQTLNHNVMYWYQQKSSQAPKLLFHYYDKDFNNEADTPDNFQSRRPNTSFCFLDIRSPGLGDTAMYLCATSRGGAAAYEQYFGPGTRLTVT.

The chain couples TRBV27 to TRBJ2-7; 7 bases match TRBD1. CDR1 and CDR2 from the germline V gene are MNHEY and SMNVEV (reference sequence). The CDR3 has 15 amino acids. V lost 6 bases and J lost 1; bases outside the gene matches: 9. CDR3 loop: CASSSDRLLSYEQYF. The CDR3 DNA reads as TGTGCCAGCAGCTCGGACAGGCTTCTATCCTACGAGCAGTACTTC.

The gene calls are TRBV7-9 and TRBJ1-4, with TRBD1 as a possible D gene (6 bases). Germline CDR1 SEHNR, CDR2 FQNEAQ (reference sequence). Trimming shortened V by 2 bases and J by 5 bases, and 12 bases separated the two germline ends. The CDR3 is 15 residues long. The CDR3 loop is CASSLLGQGNEKLFF. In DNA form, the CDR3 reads TGTGCCAGCAGCTTACTTGGGCAGGGGAATGAAAAACTGTTTTTT.

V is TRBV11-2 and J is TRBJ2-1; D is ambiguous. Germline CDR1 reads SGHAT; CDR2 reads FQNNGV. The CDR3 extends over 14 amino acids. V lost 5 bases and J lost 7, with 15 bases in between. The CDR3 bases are TGTGCCAGCAGCCCCCTAAGTGTCGGGAATGAGCAGTTCTTC. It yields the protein CASSPLSVGNEQFF.